This TCR beta chain was observed in a study of T cells in Graves' hyperthyroidism and ophthalmopathy. General study points: Blood held most thyroid clonotypes expanded above 0.001 frequency.

Patients showing uncontrolled infection, other autoimmune disease, pregnancy or lactation were ineligible. This clonotype came up many times. As yet, its antigen is unknown. The CDR3 regions of TCR beta were amplified from RNA transcripts. The study used the HTBI primer set for a first-round RT-PCR of the TCR CDR3. TCRdb reprocessed the multiplex PCR reads with MiXCR, giving one entry per CDR3 protein. This table holds nearly 600,000 distinct CDR3 sequences, 13% to 15% found once. Germline trimming cut 10 bases from V and 6 bases from J; bases unmatched to any gene: 13. In germline, CDR1 is MDHEN, CDR2 SYDVKM. The CDR3 spans 14 residues.

The sample was blood. This sequence originates from a woman aged 18-29 years with Graves' ophthalmopathy. The chain joins TRBV28 to TRBJ2-7; 9 nucleotides agree with TRBD1. The CDR3 here is CAIQSGTGSAEQYF. CDR3 sequence (DNA): TGTGCCATCCAATCCGGGACAGGGAGCGCCGAGCAGTACTTC.